The 30 T cell receptor beta chains given below trace back to one sample, sequenced in a study of Graves' ophthalmopathy and Graves' hyperthyroidism. Investigators amplified TCR beta CDR3 regions from RNA transcripts. An opening RT-PCR round employed HTBI primers and preceded a second-round multiplex PCR. Each CDR3 protein is one row after TCRdb ran MiXCR on the multiplex PCR reads. The sample includes approximately 160,000 distinct CDR3 sequences, approximately 40% of them seen just once. The sample was peripheral blood. The receptor source for this set is a man between 25 and 39 years old with Graves' ophthalmopathy.

The table lists this clonotype with many counts. The rearrangement joins TRBV7-2 to TRBJ2-7, with 8 bases lining up with TRBD2. After removal of 4 bases from V and 7 bases from J, the junction contained 12 bases not matched to a gene. CDR1 is SGHTA and CDR2 is FQGNSA in the germline V gene. This CDR3 is 15 amino acids long. The CDR3 DNA sequence: TGTGCCAGCAGCTCCCCTCCAGCGGGAGTAAGGGAGCAGTACTTC. It translates to CASSSPPAGVREQYF.

This clonotype was seen at least ten times. The chain employs TRBV2 and TRBJ2-7; 7 nucleotides align to TRBD2. CDR1 is SNHLY, CDR2 FYNNEI, per germline. This CDR3 is 14 amino acids long. J was trimmed by 2 bases and V by 3 bases; bases with no gene match: 4. The chain's CDR3 is CASSDGGIPYEQYF. CDR3 nucleotide sequence: TGTGCCAGCAGTGACGGGGGGATTCCCTACGAGCAGTACTTC.

The chain couples TRBV6-2 or TRBV6-3 to TRBJ1-6; the D gene is possibly TRBD1 (5 bases). Deletions cut 6 bases from V and 5 bases from J, with 14 bases between. Germline V gene lookup returns CDR1 MNHEY and CDR2 SVGEGT. This CDR3 comprises 15 residues. CDR3 nucleotides: TGTGCCAGCAGACCCCGGGACCTGGATAATTCACCCCTCCACTTT. This sequence encodes CASRPRDLDNSPLHF.

This chain joins TRBV6-1 and TRBJ1-3, with unresolved D. Between the trimmed V and J ends, which lost 6 bases and 0 bases, there was a span of 12 bases. The CDR3 extends over 15 amino acids. The germline V gene has CDR1 MNHNS and CDR2 SASEGT. The CDR3, as DNA: TGTGCCAGCAGCCCGGGAACATACTCTGGAAACACCATATATTTT. Protein: CASSPGTYSGNTIYF.

This sequence joins TRBV28 and TRBJ2-7; maybe TRBD2 (7 bases). The V end lost 3 bases, the J end lost 3 bases, and 21 bases lay between the germline ends. Germline loops: CDR1 MDHEN, CDR2 SYDVKM. The CDR3 is made up of 17 amino acids. The CDR3 spells CASSLTLGAGEVYEQYF. The CDR3, as DNA: TGTGCCAGCAGTTTGACACTGGGGGCGGGAGAAGTCTACGAGCAGTACTTC.

This clonotype was observed many times. This chain links TRBV6-5 with TRBJ1-2, with TRBD1 matching 9 bases. This CDR3 comprises 15 residues. Looked up from germline, CDR1 is MNHEY and CDR2 is SVGAGI. Trimming took 5 bases from V and 8 from J; bases not matched to a gene: 12. The DNA of the CDR3 is TGTGCCAGCAGTCGATCCAACAGGGGGCAGAGCGGCTACACCTTC. Translated: CASSRSNRGQSGYTF.

This clonotype was detected many times. The rearrangement links TRBV12-3 or TRBV12-4 to TRBJ1-2, with 9 bases identical to TRBD1. This CDR3 is built from 14 residues. Losses at the gene ends were 3 bases for V and 5 bases for J; bases not matched to a gene: 4. The CDR3, as DNA: TGTGCCAGCAGTTTTCGGACAGGGGTTTATGGCTACACCTTC. Translated: CASSFRTGVYGYTF.

At least ten counts were recorded for this clonotype. The V call is TRBV10-3, the J call TRBJ2-7; 10 bases map to TRBD1. Germline V lookup: CDR1 ENHRY, CDR2 SYGVKD. The CDR3 covers 15 residues. The V and J ends lost 3 bases and 3 bases, in that order; junction bases with no gene match: 5. The CDR3 nucleotides are TGTGCCATCAGTGATGGGACAGGGGCCGACTACGAGCAGTACTTC. This sequence encodes CAISDGTGADYEQYF.

This clonotype was seen many times. The rearrangement joins TRBV6-2 or TRBV6-3 to TRBJ1-1; D is unclear. V was pared by 4 bases and J by 0 bases, with 15 bases between. The CDR3 is made up of 16 amino acids. CDR1 and CDR2 (germline): MNHEY, SVGEGT. This CDR3 reads CASSLQFDGLNTEAFF. CDR3 nucleotide sequence: TGTGCCAGCAGTTTACAGTTTGATGGGCTGAACACTGAAGCTTTCTTT.

The chain joins TRBV10-2 to TRBJ1-2, with 8 bases aligning to TRBD1. Trimming at V came to 6 bases and at J to 3 bases, leaving 6 bases not matched to a gene. Germline-derived CDR1 and CDR2 are WSHSY and SAAADI. The CDR3 spans 14 residues. The CDR3 is CASSGPDRDYGYTF. The CDR3 coding sequence is TGCGCCAGCAGCGGCCCGGACAGGGACTATGGCTACACCTTC.

In regard to this clonotype: In this CDR3 the conserved last residue, phenylalanine or tryptophan, is missing, so a read error is likely. The CDR3 loop is CASKPLGQGTYEQYL. CDR3 nucleotide sequence: TGTGCCAGCAAGCCTCTGGGACAGGGAACCTACGAGCAGTACCTC. The chain employs TRBV28 and TRBJ2-7, with 9 bases aligning to TRBD1. Looked up from germline, CDR1 is MDHEN and CDR2 is SYDVKM. V shed 7 bases and J 2 bases; nucleotides not matched to a gene: 9. The CDR3 consists of 15 residues.

This chain connects TRBV6-1 to TRBJ1-1; a weak D match, TRBD1 (5 bases). Per the germline V gene, CDR1 is MNHNS and CDR2 is SASEGT. CDR3 length equals 16 residues. Trimming removed 4 bases from V and 0 bases from J, with 15 bases in between. The CDR3 coding sequence is TGTGCCAGCAGTGTCGTGGGGCTAGAGTTGAACACTGAAGCTTTCTTT. Encoded protein: CASSVVGLELNTEAFF.

This chain connects TRBV12-3 or TRBV12-4 to TRBJ2-5; 7 nucleotides align to TRBD2. The V segment lost 7 bases and the J segment 5 bases; nucleotides outside the gene matches: 13. CDR3 length: 15 residues. CDR3 nucleotide sequence: TGTGCCAGCACCCGTGGCGGGAGTGGACGGGAGACCCAGTACTTC. Translating gives CASTRGGSGRETQYF.

This clonotype has a single count. The gene calls are TRBV24-1 and TRBJ1-2, with 8 bases matching TRBD1. With V trimmed by 4 bases and J by 7 bases, 7 bases remained unmatched. The CDR3 has 14 amino acids. The germline V gene encodes CDR1 KGHDR and CDR2 SFDVKD. CDR3 DNA: TGTGCCACCAGTGACGTCGGACAGGGTCGTGGCTACACCTTC. This sequence encodes CATSDVGQGRGYTF.

This clonotype was counted many times. The rearrangement links TRBV6-2 or TRBV6-3 to TRBJ2-2; the match to TRBD2 covers 7 bases. This CDR3 is 15 amino acids long. Germline V gives CDR1 MNHEY, CDR2 SVGEGT. J lost 0 bases, V lost 5 bases, and 3 bases had no gene match. Here the CDR3 reads CASSRGLPNTGELFF. In DNA, the CDR3 is TGTGCCAGCAGTCGGGGACTACCGAACACCGGGGAGCTGTTTTTT.

Many counts were recorded for this clonotype. The chain employs TRBV6-4 and TRBJ2-3, with D uncertain. This CDR3 has 13 residues. Trimming removed 2 bases at V and 2 bases at J, with 5 bases between. Germline CDR1 reads MRHNA; CDR2 reads SNTAGT. CDR3 coding DNA: TGTGCCAGCAGTGACAATCCCACAGATACGCAGTATTTT. The encoded protein is CASSDNPTDTQYF.

This clonotype has a count of ten or more. The CDR3 loop is CASSQELLSGRALAYEQYF. The CDR3 DNA reads as TGCGCCAGCAGCCAAGAGTTGCTTAGCGGGAGGGCCTTGGCCTACGAGCAGTACTTC. The rearrangement uses TRBV4-1 and TRBJ2-7, with TRBD2 matching 11 bases. This CDR3 has 19 residues. After removal of 0 bases from V and 2 bases from J, the junction contained 12 bases not matched to a gene. The germline gives CDR1 MGHRA, CDR2 YSYEKL.

This chain joins TRBV11-2 and TRBJ2-7; the match to TRBD1 covers 10 bases. This CDR3 spans 16 amino acids. The germline V gene encodes CDR1 SGHAT and CDR2 FQNNGV. V shed 5 bases and J 6 bases; nucleotides not matched to a gene: 13. The CDR3 coding sequence is TGTGCCAGCAGCCTCTACCGGGACAGGGGTTTGAGCGAGCAGTACTTC. It translates to CASSLYRDRGLSEQYF.

In its sample, this clonotype was seen many times. The chain employs TRBV11-2 and TRBJ1-3, with 7 bases aligning to TRBD1. This CDR3 is built from 15 residues. V lost 0 bases to trimming and J lost 4 bases; unmatched junction nucleotides: 3. Per germline, CDR1 SGHAT and CDR2 FQNNGV. The CDR3 region is CASSLDGGGGNTIYF. For the CDR3, the DNA is TGTGCCAGCAGCTTAGATGGAGGGGGCGGAAACACCATATATTTT.

This clonotype occurred many times. The V gene is TRBV12-3 or TRBV12-4, the J gene TRBJ2-7, with 9 bases fitting TRBD1. This CDR3 contains 16 residues. With 3 bases clipped from V and 7 bases from J, the junction kept 13 bases outside the gene matches. The CDR3: CASSLGTGGLSEEQYF. The CDR3 DNA reads TGTGCCAGCAGTTTGGGTACAGGGGGCTTGTCGGAAGAGCAGTACTTC.

The J gene is TRBJ2-7, the V gene TRBV6-2 or TRBV6-3; tentatively, D is TRBD1 (5 bases). Trimming took 6 bases from V and 5 from J, leaving 23 bases between them. Germline V gene lookup returns CDR1 MNHEY and CDR2 SVGEGT. This CDR3 spans 16 amino acids. CDR3 protein: CASRPIHRRATNEQYF. CDR3 coding DNA: TGTGCCAGCAGACCAATTCACAGGCGCGCTACGAACGAGCAGTACTTC.

This clonotype came up a few times. The chain combines TRBV12-3 or TRBV12-4 with TRBJ2-7, with a weak D call TRBD2 (7 bases). Trimming stripped 6 bases from V and 4 bases from J, with 19 bases between. The CDR3 is made up of 15 amino acids. Here the CDR3 reads CASRLGAGVEYEQYF. The CDR3 DNA reads TGTGCCAGCAGGTTGGGGGCGGGAGTGGAATACGAGCAGTACTTC.

This clonotype was seen many times. The V and J genes are TRBV5-1 and TRBJ2-7, with TRBD1 as a possible D gene (5 bases). CDR1 is SGHRS and CDR2 is YFSETQ in the germline V gene. The germline V and J ends were trimmed by 4 bases and 5 bases, with 13 bases remaining between them. The CDR3 sequence is 13 residues long. The CDR3: CASSPSDSHEQYF. CDR3 nucleotide sequence: TGCGCCAGCAGCCCGAGTGACAGCCACGAGCAGTACTTC.

This clonotype was seen more than once but under ten times. The V and J genes are TRBV6-2 or TRBV6-3 and TRBJ1-1; D gene unclear. Trimming shortened V by 0 bases and J by 8 bases, and 10 bases separated the two germline ends. In germline, CDR1 is MNHEY, CDR2 SVGEGT. The CDR3 has 13 residues. CDR3 sequence (DNA): TGTGCCAGCAGTTACTCCCGGCCCCGGGAAGCTTTCTTT. Protein product: CASSYSRPREAFF.

This clonotype showed up many times. This sequence joins TRBV28 and TRBJ2-6; no clear D gene. V was clipped by 11 bases and J by 1 base, with 9 bases between them. This CDR3 is 13 amino acids long. Looked up from germline, CDR1 is MDHEN and CDR2 is SYDVKM. CDR3 protein: CACLESGANVLTF. The CDR3 DNA sequence: TGTGCCTGCCTGGAATCTGGGGCCAACGTCCTGACTTTC.

This sequence joins TRBV12-3 or TRBV12-4 and TRBJ2-7, with 7 bases identical to TRBD2. Trimming removed 9 bases from V and 5 bases from J; junction bases left unmatched: 7. This CDR3 spans 12 amino acids. The CDR3 coding sequence is TGTGCCAGTACTAGCGCCGTCCACGAGCAGTACTTC. Its protein is CASTSAVHEQYF.

Many counts were recorded for this clonotype. The chain couples TRBV27 to TRBJ1-5; tentative D call: TRBD1 (6 bases). The V end was cut by 3 bases, the J end by 5 bases, with 11 bases between. Germline V gene sequence: CDR1 MNHEY, CDR2 SMNVEV (reference sequence). The CDR3 sequence is 14 residues long. The CDR3 reads CASSLVQGDQPQHF. The CDR3 DNA reads as TGTGCCAGCAGTTTGGTACAGGGCGATCAGCCCCAGCATTTT.

This clonotype was counted many times. The rearrangement uses TRBV19 and TRBJ2-5; weak D call: TRBD1 (6 bases). CDR3 length equals 15 residues. V shed 9 bases and J shed 1 base, with 18 bases lying between them. Looked up from germline, CDR1 is LNHDA and CDR2 is SQIVND (reference sequence). CDR3 in amino acids: CASSDRGGVQETQYF. For the CDR3, the DNA is TGTGCCAGCAGCGACAGAGGGGGAGTCCAAGAGACCCAGTACTTC.

There are many counts of this clonotype. This rearrangement joins TRBV19 to TRBJ2-6; 8 nucleotides agree with TRBD1. The trim removed 4 bases at V and 0 bases at J, leaving 8 bases unmatched. The CDR3 length is 18 residues. CDR1 LNHDA and CDR2 SQIVND come from the germline V gene (reference sequence). The CDR3 bases are TGTGCCAGTAGTACCACCGGGACAGGAAGCTCTGGGGCCAACGTCCTGACTTTC. It encodes CASSTTGTGSSGANVLTF.

This chain joins TRBV28 and TRBJ2-7, with 12 bases lining up with TRBD2. J gave up 7 bases and V 7 bases, and 8 bases lay outside the gene matches. The CDR3 totals 14 residues. Germline CDR1 reads MDHEN; CDR2 reads SYDVKM. The CDR3 loop reads CASTSGLAGLEQYF. CDR3 coding DNA: TGTGCCAGCACCTCAGGACTAGCGGGGTTAGAGCAGTACTTC.